This T cell receptor (beta chain) stems from a study of blood T cell repertoires in COVID-19. Study in general: Sources were T cells, B-cell-depleted T cells, or PBMCs; the material itself was cDNA or gDNA.

Trimming took 4 bases from V and 4 from J, leaving 14 bases between them. The CDR3 loop spans 15 amino acids. Germline values: CDR1 LGHDT, CDR2 YNNKEL (reference sequence). The protocol was immunoSEQ multiplex PCR, while the TCRdb copy is restricted to in-frame clones and leaves out a portion. The data show hundreds of thousands of clones, under 90% seen once. Sequenced sample: PBMCs or T cells enriched from blood (not recorded which). This sequence joins TRBV3-1 (or the pseudogene TRBV3-2) and TRBJ1-3; D may be TRBD1 (6 bases). This sequence was found in a woman aged 50 to 60 who had been exposed to COVID-19. CDR3 sequence reads: CASSREGGLGNTIYF. The CDR3 DNA sequence: TGTGCCAGCAGCCGCGAGGGGGGGCTAGGAAACACCATATATTTT.